The 13 T cell receptor beta chains below were found in one sample sequenced in a study of T cells in Graves' hyperthyroidism and ophthalmopathy. RNA transcripts provided the source from which TCR beta CDR3 regions were amplified. TCR CDR3 regions were first amplified by RT-PCR with HTBI primers. TCRdb reprocessed the multiplex PCR reads via MiXCR and lists one record per CDR3 protein. The top ten clones hold 10% to 13% of a sample with under 800,000 distinct CDR3 sequences, roughly 15% of them seen once. What was sequenced was blood. All receptors come from a woman between 18 and 29 years old with Graves' hyperthyroidism.

In its sample, this clonotype was seen many times. V is TRBV2 and J is TRBJ2-3; perhaps TRBD2 as D (7 bases). CDR1 SNHLY and CDR2 FYNNEI come from the germline V gene. This CDR3 region has 14 residues. V gave up 5 bases and J gave up 2 bases, with 11 bases separating them. The CDR3 reads CASSRGGPTDTQYF. The DNA of the CDR3 is TGTGCCAGCAGTAGGGGGGGGCCCACAGATACGCAGTATTTT.

Many counts were recorded for this clonotype. The genes are TRBV7-3 and TRBJ2-1, with 12 bases that match TRBD2. The V gene end was trimmed by 5 bases and the J gene end by 5 bases; junction bases not matched to a gene: 13. The germline gives CDR1 SGHTA, CDR2 FQGTGA. The CDR3 totals 18 residues. The CDR3 spells CASSREAATSGRNNEQFF. CDR3 sequence (DNA): TGTGCCAGCAGCCGGGAGGCAGCCACTAGCGGGAGGAACAATGAGCAGTTCTTC.

Remarks on this clonotype: The junction departs from the called germline gene at one end, perhaps through a read error. The chain couples TRBV11-2 to TRBJ2-1; 8 bases line up with TRBD2. This CDR3 contains 14 residues. Germline CDR1 reads SGHAT; CDR2 reads FQNNGV. The CDR3: CASSLAGTGTSMVF. CDR3 sequence (DNA): TGTGCCAGCAGCTTGGCTGGAACCGGGACTAGTATGGTCTTC.

This clonotype was recorded many times. The V call is TRBV11-2, the J call TRBJ2-7; TRBD1 matches at 8 bases. The length of the CDR3 is 16 residues. After removal of 2 bases from V and 7 bases from J, the junction contained 13 bases not matched to a gene. From germline, CDR1 is SGHAT and CDR2 FQNNGV. CDR3: CASSLSFGAGGEEQYF. As DNA, the CDR3 is TGTGCCAGCAGCTTATCATTTGGGGCAGGGGGCGAAGAGCAGTACTTC.

This clonotype was recorded a few times. V usage is TRBV20-1 and J usage is TRBJ2-6, with a weak D call TRBD1 (6 bases). Germline CDR1 and CDR2: DFQATT and SNEGSKA (reference sequence). V lost 2 bases, J lost 1 base, and 18 bases lay in between. This CDR3 region has 18 residues. The CDR3 loop is CSARQGGSFLSGANVLTF. CDR3 DNA sequence: TGCAGTGCTAGACAAGGGGGTTCATTTTTGTCTGGGGCCAACGTCCTGACTTTC.

The rearrangement links TRBV29-1 to TRBJ2-1; 8 bases agree with TRBD1. The CDR3 has 16 residues. The ends lost 6 bases at V and 0 bases at J; junction bases unmatched: 10. Looked up from germline, CDR1 is SQVTM and CDR2 is ANQGSEA. Here the CDR3 DNA reads TGCAGCGTGGACTACGGGACAGGCAGCTCCTACAATGAGCAGTTCTTC. Amino acids: CSVDYGTGSSYNEQFF.

The V gene is TRBV29-1, the J gene TRBJ2-1; no definite D call. The V end was cut by 4 bases, the J end by 6 bases, with 13 bases between. CDR1 is SQVTM and CDR2 is ANQGSEA in the germline V gene. CDR3 length equals 13 residues. CDR3 sequence (DNA): TGCAGCGTTGTGACCCTGGGATCCAATGAGCAGTTCTTC. Translating it yields CSVVTLGSNEQFF.

This chain connects TRBV2 to TRBJ2-3; weak D call: TRBD2 (6 bases). Trimming removed 7 bases from V and 5 bases from J, with 19 bases in between. The germline CDR1 and CDR2 sequences are SNHLY and FYNNEI. The CDR3 totals 15 residues. As DNA, the CDR3 is TGTGCCAGCATATCCCAGACGGGACTGGGAGATACGCAGTATTTT. It translates to CASISQTGLGDTQYF.

The table lists this clonotype with many counts. The V call is TRBV6-1, the J call TRBJ1-1, with no clear D. V was shortened by 3 bases and J by 1 base, with 21 bases between the two germline ends. CDR3 length equals 18 residues. Germline V CDR1 and CDR2: MNHNS, SASEGT. CDR3: CASSDRRQRDTSNTEAFF. CDR3 nucleotides: TGTGCCAGCAGTGACCGGAGACAAAGAGACACGTCGAACACTGAAGCTTTCTTT.

The J gene is TRBJ2-2, the V gene TRBV27; D is perhaps TRBD1 (6 bases). CDR1 is MNHEY and CDR2 is SMNVEV in the germline V gene (reference sequence). Trimming stripped 5 bases from V and 4 bases from J, with 17 bases between. The CDR3 length is 16 residues. The CDR3 reads CASSPSSWGPTGELFF. CDR3 DNA: TGTGCCAGCAGTCCGTCGAGCTGGGGGCCCACCGGGGAGCTGTTTTTT.

The sample holds one count of this clonotype. The genes are TRBV20-1 and TRBJ1-4, with 8 bases matching TRBD1. The V gene's germline CDR1 is DFQATT and CDR2 SNEGSKA (reference sequence). The CDR3 loop spans 14 amino acids. V lost 4 bases and J lost 9; bases outside the gene matches: 10. The CDR3 sequence: CSATTWTGSQKLFF. Here the CDR3 DNA reads TGCAGTGCTACCACATGGACAGGGTCACAAAAACTGTTTTTT.

This clonotype was found a few times. The chain has TRBV15 and TRBJ2-1; D ambiguous. CDR1 is LNHNV, CDR2 YYDKDF, per germline (reference sequence). This CDR3 contains 13 residues. Trimming pared 3 bases from V and 8 bases from J, leaving 11 bases between. CDR3 sequence: CATSRSRFDEQFF. The CDR3 DNA sequence: TGTGCCACCAGCAGGTCGAGGTTCGATGAGCAGTTCTTC.

This clonotype was counted only a few times. The chain joins TRBV10-3 to TRBJ2-7, with D maybe TRBD1 (5 bases). Trimming pared 4 bases from V and 3 bases from J, leaving 7 bases between. Germline lookup yields CDR1 ENHRY and CDR2 SYGVKD. The CDR3 runs 12 residues. In DNA, the CDR3 is TGTGCCATCAGTGCTCAGGGCTACGAGCAGTACTTC. Translated, it gives CAISAQGYEQYF.